The TCR beta chain described here comes from a study of T-cell reconstitution after alpha-beta-depleted transplantation in children. Germline V lookup: CDR1 LNHNV, CDR2 YYDKDF (reference sequence). Trimming pared 0 bases from V and 0 bases from J, leaving 12 bases between. The CDR3 loop spans 17 amino acids. The TCRbeta library incorporated unique molecular identifiers. MiXCR, applied by TCRdb to the PCR reads, yields one record per CDR3 protein. The sample consists of 490,000 or so distinct CDR3 sequences, approximately 12% of them appearing once. Sequencing was performed on PBMCs from the stem cell graft donor, taken from the stem cell graft. The rearrangement links TRBV15 to TRBJ2-1, with no clear D. The source is a human donor who donated a stem cell graft to a child with combined immunodeficiency. CDR3 sequence: CATSRDRGGSSYNEQFF. The CDR3 DNA reads as TGTGCCACCAGCAGAGATCGAGGCGGAAGCTCCTACAATGAGCAGTTCTTC.